This TCR beta chain was documented in a study of pediatric ulcerative colitis. Method: immunoSEQ multiplex PCR; TCRdb's copy keeps in-frame clones and lacks some. The data show roughly 37,000 clones, approximately 87% seen once. Whole-study findings and limits: Acute severe colitis showed lower rectal diversity from clonal expansions. A couple of rectal CDR3 clonotypes occurred in all ulcerative colitis patients.

V lost 4 bases and J lost 6; bases outside the gene matches: 8. The CDR3 sequence is 14 residues long. CDR1 and CDR2 from the germline V gene are MNHEY and SVGAGI. Comments on this clone: Its target is unknown.

This receptor was identified in a girl between 5 and 17 years old with moderate ulcerative colitis. The sequenced sample was blood. The V call is TRBV6-5, the J call TRBJ2-7, with 8 bases that match TRBD1. The CDR3 sequence: CASSSGQGVVEQYF. DNA of the CDR3: TGTGCCAGCAGTTCTGGACAGGGCGTGGTCGAGCAGTACTTC.